The clone carrying this T cell receptor (beta chain) came up a few times. The antigen is undetermined. This sample is drawn from a study of OX40 agonist ivuxolimab in advanced cancers. In the study overall: Each patient was given ivuxolimab into a vein every 2 weeks, at 0.01 to 10 mg/kg. Overall study findings and caveats: Average numbers of expanded clones were greater in CD8+ T cells than in CD4+.

At cycle 4 day 1, cycle 7 day 1, and baseline, blood was sampled. Some clones are missing from TCRdb's copy, which holds only in-frame ones; the method was immunoSEQ multiplex PCR. The sample has tens of thousands of clones; about 88% are singletons. This sequence was found in an adult with an advanced solid tumor such as melanoma, head and neck, liver or kidney cancer. The sample was CD4+ or CD8+ T cells sorted from blood, taken in a trial of the OX40 agonist ivuxolimab.

The CDR3 sequence is CASSLLGNEQYF. CDR3 DNA sequence: TGCGCCAGCAGCTTGCTAGGGAACGAGCAGTACTTC. The chain uses TRBV5-1 and TRBJ2-7; D uncertain. Germline-derived CDR1 and CDR2 are SGHRS and YFSETQ. The V end lost 1 base, the J end lost 5 bases, and 7 bases lay between the germline ends. The CDR3 is made up of 12 amino acids.